What follows are 7 T cell receptor beta chains derived from one specimen sequenced in a study of blood T cell repertoires in COVID-19. Produced via immunoSEQ multiplex PCR; TCRdb's table is partial and in-frame only. The sample has 150,000 to 200,000 clones; 80% to 95% are singletons. The sequenced sample was peripheral blood. The source of these receptors is a woman in her forties or fifties with acute or convalescent COVID-19.

This sequence joins TRBV4-3 and TRBJ1-2, with D maybe TRBD1 (5 bases). Trimming removed 4 bases at V and 7 bases at J, with 22 bases between. Germline CDR1 LGHNA, CDR2 YSLEER. The CDR3 totals 16 residues. The CDR3: CASSPRRDGSLGGYTF. The CDR3 DNA sequence: TGCGCCAGCAGCCCACGGAGGGACGGAAGTTTGGGTGGCTACACCTTC.

J is TRBJ1-6 and V is TRBV14; D may be TRBD1 (5 bases). V gave up 3 bases and J gave up 0 bases, with 6 bases separating them. The CDR3 spans 15 residues. The V gene's germline CDR1 is SGHDN and CDR2 FVKESK. In DNA, the CDR3 is TGTGCCAGCAGCCAGGGGCTCTCCTATAATTCACCCCTCCACTTT. Encoded protein: CASSQGLSYNSPLHF.

The chain carries TRBV9 and TRBJ1-5, with D unclear. This CDR3 spans 14 amino acids. V lost 0 bases, J lost 2 bases, and 6 bases lay in between. Germline V gene data show CDR1 as SGDLS and CDR2 as YYNGEE. The CDR3 here is CASSVGAGNQPQHF. The CDR3 nucleotides read TGTGCCAGCAGCGTAGGAGCGGGCAATCAGCCCCAGCATTTT. Full variable domain (rest looked up from reference TRBV9 and TRBJ1-5): DSGVTQTPKHLITATGQRVTLRCSPRSGDLSVYWYQQSLDQGLQFLIQYYNGEERAKGNILERFSAQQFPDLHSELNLSSLELGDSALYFCASSVGAGNQPQHFGDGTRLSIL.

The chain carries TRBV30 and TRBJ1-5, with unresolved D. Germline CDR1 reads GTSNPN; CDR2 reads SVGIG (reference sequence). V lost 0 bases, J lost 5 bases, and 17 bases lay in between. This CDR3 has 16 residues. CDR3 coding DNA: TGTGCCTGGAGTGTAGGCGGCATCCTCCGCGATCAGCCCCAGCATTTT. It translates to CAWSVGGILRDQPQHF.

The gene calls are TRBV6-4 and TRBJ2-1, with TRBD2 as a possible D gene (5 bases). CDR3 length: 12 residues. V was trimmed by 2 bases and J by 6 bases, leaving 5 bases between them. Germline V gives CDR1 MRHNA, CDR2 SNTAGT. The CDR3 sequence: CASSDGGNEQFF. The CDR3 nucleotides read TGTGCCAGCAGTGACGGAGGCAATGAGCAGTTCTTC.

As DNA, the CDR3 is TGTGCCAGCAGCTCTATAGGACAGGGATTGGTAAACACCATATATTTT. Its protein is CASSSIGQGLVNTIYF. The chain uses TRBV28 and TRBJ1-3; 8 bases agree with TRBD1. Germline values: CDR1 MDHEN, CDR2 SYDVKM. This CDR3 is 16 amino acids long. V lost 6 bases, J lost 6 bases, and 13 bases stayed unmatched.

This clone showed up just once. The J gene is TRBJ2-1, the V gene TRBV30; TRBD2 aligns across 9 bases. V was clipped by 5 bases and J by 9 bases; unmatched bases: 8. The V gene's germline CDR1 is GTSNPN and CDR2 SVGIG (reference sequence). The CDR3 loop spans 13 amino acids. The CDR3 coding sequence is TGTGCCTGGTCGGGACTAGCTAATAGTGAGCAGTTCTTC. This gives the protein CAWSGLANSEQFF.